The 18 T cell receptor beta chains given below trace back to one sample, sequenced in a study of T cells in Graves' hyperthyroidism and ophthalmopathy (dated by TCRdb to about 2019). The method behind the library was multiplex PCR. This sample was sequenced with an Illumina HiSeq 2000. Amplification of TCR beta CDR3 regions was carried out from RNA transcripts. A first-round RT-PCR of the TCR CDR3 used the HTBI primer set with the Qiagen OneStep RT-PCR kit. The public reads were quality trimmed at Q25 with fastp and then assembled into clones with MiXCR by TCRdb, keeping productive beta chains. A single entry per CDR3 protein holds the most common genes and DNA from its merged rows. The sample contains fewer than 700,000 distinct CDR3 sequences, 17% of them found a single time. Under 20% of the sample belongs to the ten largest clones. Material for sequencing was blood. These receptor sequences come from a young woman with Graves' ophthalmopathy.

This clonotype was detected ten times or more. The rearrangement uses TRBV28 and TRBJ2-7; either TRBD1 or TRBD2 may supply D (5 bases each). This CDR3 is 15 amino acids long. V lost 6 bases and J 2 bases, leaving 17 bases between the germline ends. Germline CDR1 is MDHEN and CDR2 is SYDVKM. The CDR3 region has the DNA TGTGCCAGCAGCTCCCCCGGGACCGGAGCCTACGAGCAGTACTTC. Translating it yields CASSSPGTGAYEQYF.

This clonotype has a count of ten or more. The CDR3 region has the DNA TGTGCCAGCAGCTTAGGAGGGTTTAAAGGCTACACCTTC. Protein product: CASSLGGFKGYTF. The chain uses TRBV7-9 and TRBJ1-2; D gene unclear. V lost 1 base to trimming and J lost 8 bases, with 11 bases between them. CDR1 is SEHNR, CDR2 FQNEAQ, per germline (reference sequence). CDR3 length: 13 amino acids.

This clonotype was seen more than once but under ten times. This chain uses TRBV10-2 with TRBJ2-1; 14 bases agree with TRBD2. CDR3 length: 16 residues. The germline gives CDR1 WSHSY, CDR2 SAAADI. V shed 3 bases, J shed 8 bases, and the junction held 6 bases outside the gene matches. CDR3 loop: CASSDSGLAGAHEQFF. CDR3 sequence (DNA): TGCGCCAGCAGTGATTCGGGACTAGCGGGAGCCCATGAGCAGTTCTTC.

This sequence joins TRBV28 and TRBJ2-7; 8 bases are shared with TRBD1. There are 15 residues in the CDR3. Looked up from germline, CDR1 is MDHEN and CDR2 is SYDVKM. The ends lost 1 base at V and 6 bases at J; junction bases unmatched: 8. The CDR3 bases are TGTGCCAGCAGTTTATCATTGACAGGGGTGTCCGAGCAGTACTTC. Amino acids: CASSLSLTGVSEQYF.

The rearrangement joins TRBV29-1 to TRBJ2-3; 12 bases align to TRBD2. CDR3 length: 17 amino acids. V gave up 6 bases and J gave up 2 bases; unmatched junction bases: 12. The germline CDR1 and CDR2 sequences are SQVTM and ANQGSEA. The CDR3 protein is CSVDGTSGYRHTDTQYF. CDR3 coding DNA: TGCAGCGTAGATGGGACTAGCGGGTACCGCCACACAGATACGCAGTATTTT.

The V call is TRBV7-6, the J call TRBJ1-2; D is ambiguous. This CDR3 spans 12 amino acids. V lost 5 bases and J lost 7, with 11 bases in between. Looked up from germline, CDR1 is SGHVS and CDR2 is FNYEAQ. CDR3 sequence (DNA): TGTGCCAGCAGCGACATTAGTTCTGGCTACACCTTC. Translation gives CASSDISSGYTF. Based on the CDR3 plus reference TRBV7-6 and TRBJ1-2, the full variable domain is GAGVSQSPRYKVTKRGQDVALRCDPISGHVSLYWYRQALGQGPEFLTYFNYEAQQDKSGLPNDRFSAERPEGSISTLTIQRTEQRDSAMYRCASSDISSGYTFGSGTRLTVV.

This clonotype was detected ten times or more. The genes are TRBV7-2 and TRBJ1-5; D call uncertain. Germline CDR1 is SGHTA and CDR2 is FQGNSA. Trimming cost V 1 base and J 6 bases, with 10 bases left between them. There are 14 residues in the CDR3. In nucleotides, the CDR3 is TGTGCCAGCAGCTTAGTCCGGGGTCGTCAGCCCCAGCATTTT. Its protein is CASSLVRGRQPQHF.

The chain has TRBV20-1 and TRBJ2-1, with 9 bases fitting TRBD2. CDR3 length equals 13 residues. Germline loops: CDR1 DFQATT, CDR2 SNEGSKA (reference sequence). The J segment lost 2 bases and the V segment lost 7 bases, leaving 3 bases of the junction unmatched. In DNA form, the CDR3 reads TGCAGTGTAGCGGGAGCTACCTACAATGAGCAGTTCTTC. Its protein is CSVAGATYNEQFF.

This clonotype was observed many times. The rearrangement uses TRBV27 and TRBJ1-2; TRBD1 is a possible D gene (6 bases). There are 15 residues in the CDR3. Trimming left V 7 bases short and J 1 base short, with 16 bases between. CDR1 is MNHEY, CDR2 SMNVEV, per germline (reference sequence). For the CDR3, the DNA is TGTGCCAGCACCCCCGGGGGGGCTCGTAACTATGGCTACACCTTC. Amino acid sequence: CASTPGGARNYGYTF.

This clonotype was counted only a few times. This chain connects TRBV28 to TRBJ1-1; D perhaps matches TRBD1 (5 bases). The germline CDR1 and CDR2 sequences are MDHEN and SYDVKM. V was trimmed by 5 bases and J by 5 bases, leaving 12 bases between them. The CDR3 sequence is 13 residues long. The CDR3 coding sequence is TGTGCCAGCAGTGTACTACGGGGGACTGAAGCTTTCTTT. This codes for CASSVLRGTEAFF.

This clonotype was counted a few times. The chain carries TRBV19 and TRBJ1-1; D might be TRBD1 (5 bases). The germline V and J ends were trimmed by 1 base and 2 bases, with 8 bases remaining between them. The CDR3 totals 14 residues. The germline V gene encodes CDR1 LNHDA and CDR2 SQIVND (reference sequence). The CDR3 DNA is TGTGCCAGTAGTATAGGGGACCCTAACACTGAAGCTTTCTTT. This encodes CASSIGDPNTEAFF. The entire variable domain, with the rest obtained from reference TRBV19 and TRBJ1-1, is as follows: DGGITQSPKYLFRKEGQNVTLSCEQNLNHDAMYWYRQDPGQGLRLIYYSQIVNDFQKGDIAEGYSVSREKKESFPLTVTSAQKNPTAFYLCASSIGDPNTEAFFGQGTRLTVV.

The rearrangement joins TRBV2 to TRBJ1-5, with TRBD1 matching 9 bases. J gave up 5 bases and V 0 bases, and 2 bases lay outside the gene matches. Per germline, CDR1 SNHLY and CDR2 FYNNEI. CDR3 length: 15 residues. In DNA form, the CDR3 reads TGTGCCAGCAGTGAAGCGGGACAGGGACATCAGCCCCAGCATTTT. It translates to CASSEAGQGHQPQHF.

This clonotype turned up a few times. A read error may produce the germline difference seen at one junction end. The chain links TRBV27 to TRBJ1-1, with 9 positions matching TRBD1. Germline CDR1 is MNHEY and CDR2 is SMNVEV (reference sequence). This CDR3 spans 14 amino acids. As DNA, the CDR3 is TGTGCCAGCACCGTGACAGGGGGGAACACTGAAGCTTCCTTT. Its translation is CASTVTGGNTEASF.

The sample holds many counts of this clonotype. The V gene is TRBV18, the J gene TRBJ1-1; D may be TRBD1 (5 bases). With 3 bases removed from V and 1 base from J, the gap between germline ends came to 9 bases. Germline CDR1 is KGHSH and CDR2 is LQKENI. The CDR3 has 14 amino acids. In DNA, the CDR3 is TGTGCCAGCTCACCGTGGGGGACGAACACTGAAGCTTTCTTT. It is translated as CASSPWGTNTEAFF.

On this clonotype: This sequence may be a read error, since a much larger clone differs from it by one base. The rearrangement links TRBV13 to TRBJ1-2, with D perhaps TRBD1 (6 bases). Germline V CDR1 and CDR2: PRHDT, FYEKMQ (reference sequence). The CDR3 covers 16 residues. The CDR3 nucleotides read TGTGCCAGCAGCTCGGGCCACGACAGGACTAACCATGGCTACACCTTC. This encodes CASSSGHDRTNHGYTF.

This clonotype has more than one count but fewer than ten. V gene TRBV6-2 or TRBV6-3 combines with J gene TRBJ1-1; TRBD1 is a possible D gene (6 bases). Germline V gene lookup returns CDR1 MNHEY and CDR2 SVGEGT. The CDR3 length is 15 residues. Trimming took 6 bases from V and 7 from J, leaving 21 bases between them. For the CDR3, the DNA is TGTGCCAGCAGCTCTTCAGGGGCCAAAGCAAGTGAAGCTTTCTTT. Amino acids: CASSSSGAKASEAFF.

This sequence joins TRBV12-3 or TRBV12-4 and TRBJ2-7; unclear D gene. Trimming shortened V by 6 bases and J by 6 bases, and 12 bases separated the two germline ends. The CDR3 has 12 amino acids. CDR3 in DNA: TGTGCCAGCAGCGTGGTGAAGGGCGAGCAGTACTTC. Protein sequence: CASSVVKGEQYF.

This clonotype turned up a few times. The rearrangement uses TRBV12-3 or TRBV12-4 and TRBJ1-5, with 8 bases matching TRBD1. J lost 4 bases, V lost 4 bases, and 9 bases had no gene match. CDR3 length equals 16 residues. The CDR3 DNA follows: TGTGCCAGCAGTTCCCTTGGGACAGGCCTAAATCAGCCCCAGCATTTT. It encodes CASSSLGTGLNQPQHF.